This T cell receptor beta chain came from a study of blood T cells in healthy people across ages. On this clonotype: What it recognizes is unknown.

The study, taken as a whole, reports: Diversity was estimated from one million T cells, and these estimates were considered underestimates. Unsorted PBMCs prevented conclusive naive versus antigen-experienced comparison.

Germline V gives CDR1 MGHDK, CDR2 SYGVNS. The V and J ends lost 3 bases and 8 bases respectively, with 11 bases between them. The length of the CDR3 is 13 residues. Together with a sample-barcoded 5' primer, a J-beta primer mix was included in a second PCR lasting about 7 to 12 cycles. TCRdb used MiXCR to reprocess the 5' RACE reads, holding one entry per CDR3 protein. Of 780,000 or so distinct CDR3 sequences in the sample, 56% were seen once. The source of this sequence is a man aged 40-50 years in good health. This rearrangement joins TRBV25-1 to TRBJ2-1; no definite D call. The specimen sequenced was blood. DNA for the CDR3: TGTGCCAGCAGTGATTTAAGGGAACATGAGCAGTTCTTC. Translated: CASSDLREHEQFF. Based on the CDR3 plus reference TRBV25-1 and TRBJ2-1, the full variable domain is EADIYQTPRYLVIGTGKKITLECSQTMGHDKMYWYQQDPGMELHLIHYSYGVNSTEKGDLSSESTVSRIRTEHFPLTLESARPSHTSQYLCASSDLREHEQFFGPGTRLTVL.